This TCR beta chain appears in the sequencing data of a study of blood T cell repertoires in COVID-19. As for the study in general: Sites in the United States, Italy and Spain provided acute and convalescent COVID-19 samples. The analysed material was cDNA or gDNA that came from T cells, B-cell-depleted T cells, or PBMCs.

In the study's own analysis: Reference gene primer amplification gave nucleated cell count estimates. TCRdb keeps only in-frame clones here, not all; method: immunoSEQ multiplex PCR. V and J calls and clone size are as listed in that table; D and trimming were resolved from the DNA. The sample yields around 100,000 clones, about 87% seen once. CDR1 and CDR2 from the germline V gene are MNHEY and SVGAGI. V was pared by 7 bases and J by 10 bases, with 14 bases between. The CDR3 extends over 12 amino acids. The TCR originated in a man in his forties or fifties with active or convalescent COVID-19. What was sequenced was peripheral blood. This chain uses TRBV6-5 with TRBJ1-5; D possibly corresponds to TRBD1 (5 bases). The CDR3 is CASKTGREPQHF. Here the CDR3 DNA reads TGTGCCAGCAAGACCGGCAGGGAACCCCAGCATTTT.